This T cell receptor (beta chain) comes out of a study of radiotherapy plus CTLA-4 blockade in lung cancer. Study-wide results and limits: With interferon-beta, early dynamics of blood T cell clones were reported to best predict response. Expansion in blood of tumor-derived TCR clones was seen after radiotherapy plus ipilimumab.

The V and J ends lost 6 bases and 0 bases, in that order; junction bases with no gene match: 4. The CDR3 is made up of 15 amino acids. Germline V gives CDR1 MNHNS, CDR2 SASEGT. Chemo-refractory metastatic non-small-cell lung cancer patients underwent focal radiation alongside CTLA-4 blockade with ipilimumab. This clone was recorded a few times. Its antigen is unknown. Assay: immunoSEQ multiplex PCR; the TCRdb copy retains only in-frame clones and omits some. There are around 80,000 clones in the sample; roughly 69% occur only once, and approximately 9.9% lies in the top ten. The specimen comprised peripheral blood, sampled from a patient treated with radiotherapy plus ipilimumab. V is TRBV6-1 and J is TRBJ2-2, with TRBD1 matching 7 bases. This receptor was identified in a human donor with non-small cell lung cancer whose response to radiotherapy plus ipilimumab could not be evaluated. CDR3 protein: CASSRDSPNTGELFF. The CDR3, as DNA: TGTGCCAGCAGCCGGGACAGCCCGAACACCGGGGAGCTGTTTTTT.